This T cell receptor beta chain was recovered during a study of blood T cell repertoires in COVID-19. Study-level background: Whether acute or convalescent, the COVID-19 samples came from the United States, Italy and Spain. Sources were T cells, B-cell-depleted T cells, or PBMCs; the material itself was cDNA or gDNA.

Assignment of participants to cohorts was predicated upon participant-reported clinical history. TCRdb keeps only in-frame clones here, not all; method: immunoSEQ multiplex PCR. In the table there are fewer than 350,000 clones, around nine tenths of which are singletons. CDR1 is GTSNPN, CDR2 SVGIG, per germline (reference sequence). The CDR3 covers 15 residues. Trimming removed 4 bases at V and 8 bases at J, with 23 bases between. Input material: PBMCs or T cells enriched from blood (not recorded which). The clonotype was recovered from a middle-aged woman who had recovered from COVID-19. The chain joins TRBV30 to TRBJ1-2; D not resolved. CDR3 protein: CAWTLQTAPEEGYTF. CDR3 sequence (DNA): TGTGCCTGGACCCTCCAGACCGCCCCCGAGGAGGGCTACACCTTC.